This TCR beta chain was captured by sequencing in a study of CD8+CD57+ T cells in acquired aplastic anemia. Study details: Quantities of DNA derived from sorted CD4+ and CD8+ cells averaged approximately 3.3 ug.

The study, taken as a whole, reports: A set of around 30 CD8+ CDR3 sequences was shared between patients and controls, and these sequences appeared highly expressed in patients. Patients did not significantly differ from controls in CD8+ Simpson's diversity.

CDR1 is KGHDR, CDR2 SFDVKD, per germline. The CDR3 extends over 16 amino acids. V dropped 0 bases and J dropped 6; count of bases not matched to a gene: 6. Concerning this clonotype: Its target is not known.

CDR3 and TCR beta VDJ profiling relied on genomic DNA as the template. MiXCR was run by TCRdb on the reads, yielding one entry per CDR3 protein. The sample yields 180,000 or so distinct CDR3 sequences, 45% to 55% seen once. Whoever was chosen for sequencing had shown CD8+CD57+ cell expansion by flow cytometry. Patients had undergone no therapy by the time their blood was sampled. The V call is TRBV24-1, the J call TRBJ2-1; 8 bases are shared with TRBD1. The TCR originated in a human donor with aplastic anemia. The sample taken for sequencing was sorted CD4+, CD8+, or CD8+CD57+ T cells (not recorded which) from PBMCs. DNA of the CDR3: TGTGCCACCAGTGATTTGACGGGACAGGCCAGCAATGAGCAGTTCTTC. This codes for CATSDLTGQASNEQFF.